The sequence of this T cell receptor (beta chain) was determined in a study of OX40 agonist ivuxolimab in advanced cancers. Whole-study context: Age averaged 60 years (range roughly 23 to 79), and roughly 80% were male. General observations from the study: Averaged across samples, CD8+ T cells carried more expanded clones than CD4+ did.

Trimming removed 1 base from V and 0 bases from J, with 7 bases in between. The CDR3 runs to 15 residues. The germline CDR1 and CDR2 sequences are SGHRS and YFSETQ. A word on this clone: What it binds is unknown.

Profiling relied on immunoSEQ multiplex PCR, and the TCRdb table lists in-frame clones only, not all of them. The table includes around 100,000 clones, almost 90% detected once. Drawing of blood for sampling happened at baseline, at cycle 4 day 1, and at cycle 7 day 1. The rearrangement joins TRBV5-1 to TRBJ2-2; D possibly corresponds to TRBD2 (5 bases). The TCR was taken from an adult with an advanced solid tumor such as melanoma, head and neck, liver or kidney cancer. The sample here was CD4+ or CD8+ T cells sorted from blood, taken in a trial of the OX40 agonist ivuxolimab. CDR3 in amino acids: CASSLTSPNTGELFF. As DNA, the CDR3 is TGCGCCAGCAGCTTGACTAGTCCGAACACCGGGGAGCTGTTTTTT.